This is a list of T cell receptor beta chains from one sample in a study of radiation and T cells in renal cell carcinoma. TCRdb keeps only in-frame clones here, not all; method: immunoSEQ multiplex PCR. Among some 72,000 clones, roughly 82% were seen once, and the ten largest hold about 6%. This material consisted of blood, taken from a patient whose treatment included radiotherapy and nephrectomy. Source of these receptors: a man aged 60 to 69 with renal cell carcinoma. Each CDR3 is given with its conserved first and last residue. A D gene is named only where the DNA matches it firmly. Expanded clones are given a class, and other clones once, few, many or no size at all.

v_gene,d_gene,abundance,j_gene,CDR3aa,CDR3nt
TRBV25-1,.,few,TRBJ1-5,CASSESGFGQPQHF,TGTGCCAGCAGTGAAAGCGGCTTCGGACAGCCCCAGCATTTT
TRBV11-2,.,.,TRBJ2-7,CASSLNFRGSYEQYF,TGTGCCAGCAGCTTGAATTTCAGGGGCTCCTACGAGCAGTACTTC
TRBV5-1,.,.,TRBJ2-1,CASSSLAYNEQFF,TGCGCCAGCAGCTCGCTAGCTTACAATGAGCAGTTCTTC
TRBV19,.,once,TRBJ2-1,CASSIWSNAGNEQFF,TGTGCCAGTAGTATATGGTCCAACGCGGGCAATGAGCAGTTCTTC
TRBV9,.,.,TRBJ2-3,CASSQTSFGDTQYF,TGTGCCAGCAGCCAGACTAGTTTCGGGGATACGCAGTATTTT
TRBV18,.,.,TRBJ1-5,CASSPDTNSNQPQHF,TGTGCCAGCTCACCGGACACGAATAGCAATCAGCCCCAGCATTTT
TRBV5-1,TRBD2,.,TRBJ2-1,CASSLEWTSGFDEQFF,TGCGCCAGCAGCTTGGAATGGACTAGCGGGTTCGATGAGCAGTTCTTC
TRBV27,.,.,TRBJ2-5,CASSLSGETQYF,TGTGCCAGCAGTTTATCGGGGGAGACCCAGTACTTC
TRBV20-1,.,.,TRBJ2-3,CSAREGDTQYF,TGCAGTGCTAGAGAGGGAGATACGCAGTATTTT
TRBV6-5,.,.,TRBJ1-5,CASRDRQTHQPQHF,TGTGCCAGCAGGGATCGACAGACCCATCAGCCCCAGCATTTT
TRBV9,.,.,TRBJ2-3,CASSGDVGHTDTQYF,TGTGCCAGCAGCGGCGACGTCGGGCACACAGATACGCAGTATTTT
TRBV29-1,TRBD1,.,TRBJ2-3,CSVRDRGTDTQYF,TGCAGCGTTAGGGACAGGGGAACAGATACGCAGTATTTT
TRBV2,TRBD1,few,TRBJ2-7,CASSDVGGQASYEQYF,TGTGCCAGCAGTGACGTTGGGGGACAGGCCTCCTACGAGCAGTACTTC
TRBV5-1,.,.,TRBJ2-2,CASRPGHENTGELFF,TGCGCCAGCAGACCCGGACACGAGAACACCGGGGAGCTGTTTTTT
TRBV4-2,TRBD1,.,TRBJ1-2,CASSQVWTGNYGYTF,TGTGCCAGCAGCCAAGTTTGGACAGGGAACTATGGCTACACCTTC
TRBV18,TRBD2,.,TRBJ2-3,CASSLSSSGMLAGRGTQYF,TGTGCCAGCTCACTGTCTTCGTCAGGGATGCTAGCGGGCAGAGGGACGCAGTATTTT
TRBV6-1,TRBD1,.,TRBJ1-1,CASSELRGRMNTEAFF,TGTGCCAGCAGTGAACTAAGGGGGCGCATGAACACTGAAGCTTTCTTT
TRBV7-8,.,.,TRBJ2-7,CASLGVRSYEQYF,TGTGCCAGTCTGGGGGTTCGGTCCTACGAGCAGTACTTC
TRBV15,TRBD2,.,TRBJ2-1,CATSPPPGLANNEQFF,TGTGCCACCAGCCCCCCGCCTGGACTAGCGAACAATGAGCAGTTCTTC
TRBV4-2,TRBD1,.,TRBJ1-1,CASSQGRDSDLSTEAFF,TGTGCCAGCAGCCAAGGACGGGACAGTGACCTCTCCACTGAAGCTTTCTTT
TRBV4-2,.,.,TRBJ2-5,CASSQGGKGKALTETQYF,TGTGCCAGCAGCCAAGGTGGGAAGGGGAAAGCTTTAACAGAGACCCAGTACTTC
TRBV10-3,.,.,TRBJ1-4,CAISESTRGDEKLFF,TGTGCCATCAGTGAGTCGACAAGGGGGGACGAAAAACTGTTTTTT
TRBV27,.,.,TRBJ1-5,CASGAVRGENQPQHF,TGTGCCAGCGGTGCTGTCCGGGGTGAGAATCAGCCCCAGCATTTT
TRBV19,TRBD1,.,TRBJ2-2,CASSLQGAAGELFF,TGTGCCAGTAGTCTTCAGGGGGCGGCCGGGGAGCTGTTTTTT
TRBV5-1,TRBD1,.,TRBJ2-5,CASSRDSPQETQYF,TGCGCCAGCAGCCGGGACAGTCCCCAAGAGACCCAGTACTTC
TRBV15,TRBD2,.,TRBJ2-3,CATSRGALAGTDTQYF,TGTGCCACCAGCAGAGGGGCGCTAGCGGGCACAGATACGCAGTATTTT
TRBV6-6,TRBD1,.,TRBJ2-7,CASSPKDRGTYEQYF,TGTGCCAGCAGTCCCAAGGACAGGGGGACCTACGAGCAGTACTTC
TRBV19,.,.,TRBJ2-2,CASTLQGSGELFF,TGTGCCAGTACTCTCCAGGGATCCGGGGAGCTGTTTTTT
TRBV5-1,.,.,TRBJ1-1,CASRVLETEAFF,TGCGCCAGCAGGGTATTAGAGACTGAAGCTTTCTTT
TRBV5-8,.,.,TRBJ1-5,CASSLHLQGSNQPQHF,TGTGCCAGCAGTTTGCACCTACAGGGTTCCAATCAGCCCCAGCATTTT
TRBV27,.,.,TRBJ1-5,CASSLGDPGQPQHF,TGTGCCAGCAGTTTGGGGGACCCGGGTCAGCCCCAGCATTTT
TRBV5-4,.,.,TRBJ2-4,CASSTGGRGNIQYF,TGTGCCAGCAGCACCGGAGGGAGGGGGAACATTCAGTACTTC
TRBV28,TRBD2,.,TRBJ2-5,CASSLAGGQETQYF,TGTGCCAGCAGCTTAGCGGGAGGGCAAGAGACCCAGTACTTC
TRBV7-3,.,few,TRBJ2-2,CASSLGRHGELFF,TGTGCCAGCAGCTTAGGGCGACACGGGGAGCTGTTTTTT
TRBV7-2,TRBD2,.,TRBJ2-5,CASSLGTSGTSAETQYF,TGTGCCAGCAGCTTAGGGACCTCCGGGACTAGCGCCGAGACCCAGTACTTC
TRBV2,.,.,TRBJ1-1,CASTAESQLSGGAFF,TGTGCCAGCACTGCCGAATCACAGCTATCCGGCGGAGCTTTCTTT
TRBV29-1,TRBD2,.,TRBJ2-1,CSVALAGSYNEQFF,TGCAGCGTTGCCCTAGCGGGGAGCTACAATGAGCAGTTCTTC
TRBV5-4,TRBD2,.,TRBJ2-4,CASSPSGRDIQYF,TGTGCCAGCAGCCCCTCAGGGAGGGACATTCAGTACTTC
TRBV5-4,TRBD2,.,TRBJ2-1,CASSKATSGAPEQFF,TGTGCCAGCAGCAAGGCGACTAGCGGGGCCCCGGAGCAGTTCTTC
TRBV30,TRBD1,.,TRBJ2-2,CAWSDRASGELFF,TGTGCCTGGAGCGACAGGGCAAGCGGGGAGCTGTTTTTT
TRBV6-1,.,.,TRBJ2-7,CASNPGPYEQYF,TGTGCCAGCAACCCAGGTCCATACGAGCAGTACTTC
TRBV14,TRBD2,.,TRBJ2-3,CASTTGRGTDTQYF,TGTGCCAGCACCACCGGGAGGGGGACAGATACGCAGTATTTT
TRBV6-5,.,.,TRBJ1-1,CASSYPGRPHTEAFF,TGTGCCAGCAGTTACCCCGGACGGCCGCACACTGAAGCTTTCTTT
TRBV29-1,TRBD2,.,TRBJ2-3,CSVSTSGLRTDTQYF,TGCAGCGTATCGACTAGCGGGTTACGCACAGATACGCAGTATTTT
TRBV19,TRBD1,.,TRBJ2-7,CASRPTGGRLSYEQYF,TGTGCCAGTCGTCCAACAGGGGGACGCCTCTCCTACGAGCAGTACTTC
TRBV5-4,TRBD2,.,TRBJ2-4,CASSPGDMGGESIQYF,TGTGCCAGCAGCCCCGGCGATATGGGGGGGGAGAGCATTCAGTACTTC
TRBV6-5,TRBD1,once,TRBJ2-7,CASSYSSRDRPYEQYF,TGTGCCAGCAGTTACTCGAGTCGGGACAGGCCCTACGAGCAGTACTTC
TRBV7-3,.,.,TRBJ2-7,CASSSTLTAPYEQYF,TGTGCCAGCAGCTCCACCCTCACGGCACCCTACGAGCAGTACTTC
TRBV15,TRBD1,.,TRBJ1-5,CATSKDRGLDQPQHF,TGTGCCACCAGCAAGGACAGGGGGCTGGATCAGCCCCAGCATTTT
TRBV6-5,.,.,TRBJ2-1,CASSYLSSYNEQFF,TGTGCCAGCAGTTACCTTAGCTCCTACAATGAGCAGTTCTTC
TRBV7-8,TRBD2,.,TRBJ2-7,CASSLTSGSTYEQYF,TGTGCCAGCAGCCTGACTAGCGGGAGCACCTACGAGCAGTACTTC
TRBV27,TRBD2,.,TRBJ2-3,CASTPLAGSTDTQYF,TGTGCCAGCACCCCCCTAGCGGGGAGCACAGATACGCAGTATTTT
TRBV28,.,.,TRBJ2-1,CASSLGGADGYEQFF,TGTGCCAGCAGTTTAGGGGGGGCGGACGGCTATGAGCAGTTCTTC
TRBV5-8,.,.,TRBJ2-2,CASSFEDHGELFF,TGTGCCAGCAGCTTTGAAGACCACGGGGAGCTGTTTTTT
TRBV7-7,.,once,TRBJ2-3,CASSATSLVTDTQYF,TGTGCCAGCAGCGCGACTAGTCTAGTCACAGATACGCAGTATTTT